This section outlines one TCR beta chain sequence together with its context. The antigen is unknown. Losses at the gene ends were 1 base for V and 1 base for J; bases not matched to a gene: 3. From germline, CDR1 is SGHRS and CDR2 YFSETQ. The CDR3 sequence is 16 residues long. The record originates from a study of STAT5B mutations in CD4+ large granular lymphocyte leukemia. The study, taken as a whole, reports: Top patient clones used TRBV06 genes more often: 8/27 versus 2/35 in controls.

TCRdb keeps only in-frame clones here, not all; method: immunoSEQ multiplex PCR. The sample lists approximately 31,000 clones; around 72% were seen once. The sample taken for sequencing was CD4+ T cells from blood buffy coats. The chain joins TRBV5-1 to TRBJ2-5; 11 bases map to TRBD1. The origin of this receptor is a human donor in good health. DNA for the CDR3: TGCGCCAGCAGCTTGTGGGGGACAGGGGGCCAAGAGACCCAGTACTTC. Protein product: CASSLWGTGGQETQYF.